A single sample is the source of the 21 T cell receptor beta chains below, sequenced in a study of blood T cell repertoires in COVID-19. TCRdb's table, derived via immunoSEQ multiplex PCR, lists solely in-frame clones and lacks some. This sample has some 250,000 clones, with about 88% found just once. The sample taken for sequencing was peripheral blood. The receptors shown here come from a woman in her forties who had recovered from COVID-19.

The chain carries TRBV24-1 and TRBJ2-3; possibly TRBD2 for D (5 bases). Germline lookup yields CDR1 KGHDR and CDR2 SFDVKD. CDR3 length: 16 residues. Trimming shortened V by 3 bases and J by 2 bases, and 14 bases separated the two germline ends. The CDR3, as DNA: TGTGCCACCAGTGATAACGGACGGGAACTCACAGATACGCAGTATTTT. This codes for CATSDNGRELTDTQYF.

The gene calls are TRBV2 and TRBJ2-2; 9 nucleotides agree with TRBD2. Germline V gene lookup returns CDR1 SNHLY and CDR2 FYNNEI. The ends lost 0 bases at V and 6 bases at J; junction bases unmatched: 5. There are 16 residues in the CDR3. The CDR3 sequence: CASSEAGTSTSGELFF. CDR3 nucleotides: TGTGCCAGCAGTGAAGCCGGGACTAGCACCTCCGGGGAGCTGTTTTTT.

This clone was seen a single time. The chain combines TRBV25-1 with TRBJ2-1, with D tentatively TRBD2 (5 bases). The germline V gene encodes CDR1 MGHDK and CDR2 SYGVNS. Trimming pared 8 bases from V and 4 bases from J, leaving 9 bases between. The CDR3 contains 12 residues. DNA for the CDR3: TGTGCCAGCGGAGGAGGATACAATGAGCAGTTCTTC. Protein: CASGGGYNEQFF.

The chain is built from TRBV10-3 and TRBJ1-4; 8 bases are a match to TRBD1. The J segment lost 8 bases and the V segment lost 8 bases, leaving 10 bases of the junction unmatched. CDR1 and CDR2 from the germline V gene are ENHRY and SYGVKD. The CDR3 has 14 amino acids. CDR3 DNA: TGTGCCATCGCCGAGGGGACAGGCCGGGAAAAACTGTTTTTT. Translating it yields CAIAEGTGREKLFF.

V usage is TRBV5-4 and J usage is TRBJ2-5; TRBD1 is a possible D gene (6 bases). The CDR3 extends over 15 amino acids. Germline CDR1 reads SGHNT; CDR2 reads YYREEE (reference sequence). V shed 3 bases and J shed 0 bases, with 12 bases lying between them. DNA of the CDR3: TGTGCCAGCAGCTCCGGTGGGGGCCACCAAGAGACCCAGTACTTC. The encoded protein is CASSSGGGHQETQYF.

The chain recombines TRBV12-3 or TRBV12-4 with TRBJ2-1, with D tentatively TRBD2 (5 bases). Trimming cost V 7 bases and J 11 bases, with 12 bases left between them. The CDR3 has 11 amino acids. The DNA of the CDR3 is TGTGCCAGCACCCTGGGAGCAAAGCAGTTCTTC. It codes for CASTLGAKQFF.

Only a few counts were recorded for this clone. CDR3 amino acids: CAISWGENTEAFF. The CDR3 region has the DNA TGTGCCATCAGCTGGGGGGAGAACACTGAAGCTTTCTTT. The rearrangement uses TRBV10-3 and TRBJ1-1; maybe TRBD1 (5 bases). V was shortened by 6 bases and J by 1 base, with 9 bases between the two germline ends. This CDR3 is 13 amino acids long. Germline V gene lookup returns CDR1 ENHRY and CDR2 SYGVKD.

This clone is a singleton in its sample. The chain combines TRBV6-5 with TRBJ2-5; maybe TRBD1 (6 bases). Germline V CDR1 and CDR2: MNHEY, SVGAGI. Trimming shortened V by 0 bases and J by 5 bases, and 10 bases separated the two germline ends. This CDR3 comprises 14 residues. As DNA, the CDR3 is TGTGCCAGCAGTTACTCCCGGGACACGGAGACCCAGTACTTC. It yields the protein CASSYSRDTETQYF.

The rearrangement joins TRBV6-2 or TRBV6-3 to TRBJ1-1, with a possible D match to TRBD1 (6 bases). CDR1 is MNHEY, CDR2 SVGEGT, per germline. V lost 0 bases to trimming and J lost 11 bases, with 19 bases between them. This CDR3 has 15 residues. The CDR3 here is CASSYSGPQQGVAFF. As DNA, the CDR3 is TGTGCCAGCAGTTACTCCGGTCCCCAACAGGGAGTTGCTTTCTTT.

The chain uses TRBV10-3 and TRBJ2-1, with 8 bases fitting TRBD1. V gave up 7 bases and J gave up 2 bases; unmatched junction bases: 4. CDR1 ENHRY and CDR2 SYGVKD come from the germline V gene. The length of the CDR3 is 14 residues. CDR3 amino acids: CAINVRGPYNEQFF. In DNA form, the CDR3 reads TGTGCCATCAATGTCAGGGGGCCCTACAATGAGCAGTTCTTC.

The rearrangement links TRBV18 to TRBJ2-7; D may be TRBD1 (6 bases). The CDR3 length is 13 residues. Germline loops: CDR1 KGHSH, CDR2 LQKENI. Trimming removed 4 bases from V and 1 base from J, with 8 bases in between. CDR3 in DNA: TGTGCCAGCTCACGGACAGCATCCTACGAGCAGTACTTC. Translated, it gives CASSRTASYEQYF.

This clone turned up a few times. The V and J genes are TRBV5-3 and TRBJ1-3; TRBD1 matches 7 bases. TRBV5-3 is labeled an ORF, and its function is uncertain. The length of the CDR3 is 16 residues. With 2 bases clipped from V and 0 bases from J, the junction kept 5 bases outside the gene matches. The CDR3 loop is CARSLGGRTSGNTIYF. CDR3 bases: TGTGCCAGAAGCTTAGGGGGCCGAACCTCTGGAAACACCATATATTTT.

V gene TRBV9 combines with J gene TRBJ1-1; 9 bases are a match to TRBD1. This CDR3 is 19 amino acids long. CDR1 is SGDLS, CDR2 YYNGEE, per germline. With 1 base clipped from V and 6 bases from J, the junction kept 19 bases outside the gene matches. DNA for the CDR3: TGTGCCAGCAGCGTAAGGCCGATCCGACAGGGGGGTAGTCAGGCTGAAGCTTTCTTT. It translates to CASSVRPIRQGGSQAEAFF.

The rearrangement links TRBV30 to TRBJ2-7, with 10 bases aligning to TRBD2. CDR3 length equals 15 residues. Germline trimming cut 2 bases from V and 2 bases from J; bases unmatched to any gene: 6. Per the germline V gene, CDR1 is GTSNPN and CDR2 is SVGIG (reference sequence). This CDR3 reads CAWSIGAGGAYEQYF. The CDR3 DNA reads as TGTGCCTGGAGTATCGGAGCGGGGGGGGCCTACGAGCAGTACTTC.

CDR3 sequence: CASSEAGQGGNYGYTF. CDR3 in DNA: TGTGCCAGCAGTGAAGCGGGACAGGGGGGTAACTATGGCTACACCTTC. V usage is TRBV6-1 and J usage is TRBJ1-2; 11 nucleotides match TRBD1. Germline V gene sequence: CDR1 MNHNS, CDR2 SASEGT. The trim removed 0 bases at V and 1 base at J, leaving 1 base unmatched. This CDR3 is 16 amino acids long.

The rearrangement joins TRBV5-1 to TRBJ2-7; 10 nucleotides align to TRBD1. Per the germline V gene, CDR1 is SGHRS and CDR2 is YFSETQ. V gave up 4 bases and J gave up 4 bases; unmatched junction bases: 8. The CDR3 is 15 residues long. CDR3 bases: TGCGCCAGCAGCACCCCGGGACAGGGGAATTACGAGCAGTACGTC. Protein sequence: CASSTPGQGNYEQYV.

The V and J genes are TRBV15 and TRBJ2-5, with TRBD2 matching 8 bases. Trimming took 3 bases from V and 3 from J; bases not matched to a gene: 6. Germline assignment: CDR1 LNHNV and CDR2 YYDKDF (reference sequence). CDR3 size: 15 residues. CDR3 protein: CATSRGLVREETQYF. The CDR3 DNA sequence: TGTGCCACCAGCAGGGGACTAGTACGAGAAGAGACCCAGTACTTC.

CDR3 loop: CASSPRGSGRGETQYF. The CDR3 coding sequence is TGCGCCAGCAGCCCCCGAGGTAGCGGGAGAGGGGAGACCCAGTACTTC. V and J are TRBV5-1 and TRBJ2-5; 9 bases map to TRBD2. Germline V gene data show CDR1 as SGHRS and CDR2 as YFSETQ. The CDR3 loop spans 16 amino acids. V shed 4 bases, J shed 5 bases, and the junction held 12 bases outside the gene matches.

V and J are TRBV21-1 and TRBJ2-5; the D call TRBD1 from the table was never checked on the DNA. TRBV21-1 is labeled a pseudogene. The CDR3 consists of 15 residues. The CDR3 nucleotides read TGTGCCGGACCCTCCAACGGACAGAAACAAGAGACCCAGTACTTC. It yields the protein CAGPSNGQKQETQYF.

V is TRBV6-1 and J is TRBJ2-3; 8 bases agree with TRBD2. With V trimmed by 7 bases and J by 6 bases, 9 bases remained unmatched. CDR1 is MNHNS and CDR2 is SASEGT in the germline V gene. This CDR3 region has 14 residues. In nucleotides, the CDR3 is TGTGCCAGCACCCTGGCGGGAGGCGGGGATACGCAGTATTTT. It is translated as CASTLAGGGDTQYF.

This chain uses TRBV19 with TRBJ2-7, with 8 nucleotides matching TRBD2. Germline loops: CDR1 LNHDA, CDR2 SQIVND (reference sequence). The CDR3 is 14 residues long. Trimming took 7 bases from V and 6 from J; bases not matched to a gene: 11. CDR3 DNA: TGTGCCAGTACCCCCGCCTCGGGGGGGGGCGAGCAGTACTTC. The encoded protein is CASTPASGGGEQYF.